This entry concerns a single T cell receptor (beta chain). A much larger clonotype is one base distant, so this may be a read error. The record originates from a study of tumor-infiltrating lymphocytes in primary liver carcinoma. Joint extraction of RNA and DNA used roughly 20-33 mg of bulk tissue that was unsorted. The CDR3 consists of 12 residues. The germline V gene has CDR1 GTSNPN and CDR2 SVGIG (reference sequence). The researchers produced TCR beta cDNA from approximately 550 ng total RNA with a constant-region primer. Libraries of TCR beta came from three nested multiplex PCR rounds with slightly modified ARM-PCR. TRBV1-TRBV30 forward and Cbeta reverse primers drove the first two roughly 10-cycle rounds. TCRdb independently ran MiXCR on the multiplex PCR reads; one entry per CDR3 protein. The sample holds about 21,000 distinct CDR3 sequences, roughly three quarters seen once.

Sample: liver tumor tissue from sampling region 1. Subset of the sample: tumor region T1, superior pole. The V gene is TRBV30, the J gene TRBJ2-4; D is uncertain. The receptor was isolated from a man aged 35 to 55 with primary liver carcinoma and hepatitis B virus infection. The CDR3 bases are TGTGTCTGGAACCCCACCGGCGACATTCAGTACTTC. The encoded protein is CVWNPTGDIQYF.